This T cell receptor (beta chain) was captured by sequencing in a study of cytomegalovirus exposure and HLA in healthy donors. Vbeta (60) and Jbeta (13) primers were used in the PCR. Clones were sequenced by immunoSEQ multiplex PCR, and TCRdb holds only the in-frame ones, with some missing. The repertoire includes 90,000 to 150,000 clones, around 69% of them detected once, and 8.2% sits in the top ten. Notes on the study in general: Some V segments, including TRBV6-2 and TRBV6-3, were excluded as indistinguishable.

To note about this clone: Its matching antigen is unknown.

The germline gives CDR1 KGHSH, CDR2 LQKENI. V shed 4 bases and J 8 bases; nucleotides not matched to a gene: 11. The CDR3 runs to 15 residues. The chain employs TRBV18 and TRBJ1-2, with 9 bases aligning to TRBD1. Sequencing was done on a sample of PBMCs. The sequence was obtained from a woman in her 40s in good health and CMV-seropositive. CDR3 in amino acids: CASSRGQGQGRGYTF. For the CDR3, the DNA is TGTGCCAGCTCACGAGGACAGGGGCAAGGTCGGGGCTACACCTTC.